This TCR beta chain stems from a study of blood T cells in healthy people across ages. Broader study findings: A strong correlation was found between TCR beta diversity and the percentage of naive T cells.

Total RNA extracted from each sample amounted to at least 5.5 micrograms. Notes on this clonotype: What it recognizes is unknown. One end of the junction fails to match germline, which may point to a read error.

This CDR3 comprises 12 residues. Germline V gene data show CDR1 as DFQATT and CDR2 as SNEGSKA (reference sequence). Sample-barcoded 5' priming and a J-beta primer mix drove a second PCR of 7 to 11 cycles. Every single cDNA molecule received a tag from a template-switch adaptor with 12 random nucleotides. TCRdb analysed the 5' RACE reads with MiXCR anew, one entry per CDR3 protein. The top ten clones hold roughly a fifth of a sample with fewer than 1 million distinct CDR3 sequences, approximately 44% of them seen once. This clonotype was obtained from a man aged 60 to 69 in good health. Sequencing was performed on blood. The chain has TRBV20-1 and TRBJ2-7; tentative D call: TRBD2 (6 bases). The CDR3 loop reads CSADGSAYEHYF. The CDR3 bases are TGCAGTGCTGACGGGAGCGCCTACGAGCATTACTTC.